What follows are 18 T cell receptor beta chains derived from one specimen sequenced in a study of a mutant IDH1 vaccine in newly diagnosed glioma. Their antigen targets remain unknown. Time point defined: week 5, during vaccination. Every vaccination contained 300 ug of the mutant IDH1 20-mer peptide and was paired with topical imiquimod. The method was immunoSEQ multiplex PCR; TCRdb's version includes in-frame clones alone and lacks a portion of them. Of 45,000 to 55,000 clones in the sample, roughly 78% are singletons; the top ten hold approximately 1.8%. Sequenced here: PBMCs, sampled from a glioma patient whose treatment included an IDH1 peptide vaccine. These TCRs come from a woman aged 40 to 50 with glioma.

In DNA form, the CDR3 reads TGTGCCAGCAGTGGGGGACAGGGACAATATGGCTACACCTTC. This translates into CASSGGQGQYGYTF. The rearrangement uses TRBV6-1 and TRBJ1-2; 9 bases match TRBD1. J gave up 5 bases and V 4 bases, and 5 bases lay outside the gene matches. This CDR3 spans 14 amino acids. Per germline, CDR1 MNHNS and CDR2 SASEGT.

The chain combines TRBV27 with TRBJ2-2; D is perhaps TRBD1 (6 bases). Germline V gives CDR1 MNHEY, CDR2 SMNVEV (reference sequence). The germline V and J ends were trimmed by 3 bases and 6 bases, with 20 bases remaining between them. The CDR3 length is 17 residues. This CDR3 reads CASSFLRGPRGPGELFF. CDR3 coding DNA: TGTGCCAGCAGTTTCCTAAGAGGGCCCAGGGGACCCGGGGAGCTGTTTTTT.

The rearrangement uses TRBV11-3 and TRBJ1-1, with 8 bases lining up with TRBD1. After removal of 5 bases from V and 8 bases from J, the junction contained 7 bases not matched to a gene. Germline values: CDR1 SGHNT, CDR2 YENEEA. This CDR3 is 13 amino acids long. CDR3 in amino acids: CASSLQGAAEAFF. The CDR3 DNA reads TGTGCCAGCAGCCTCCAGGGGGCCGCCGAAGCTTTCTTT.

J is TRBJ2-7 and V is TRBV5-1; D not certain. Trimming cost V 7 bases and J 3 bases, with 17 bases left between them. CDR1 is SGHRS, CDR2 YFSETQ, per germline. CDR3 length: 14 residues. The CDR3 nucleotides are TGCGCCAGCGGGAACGGCTCAGTCGGCTACGAGCAGTACTTC. This encodes CASGNGSVGYEQYF. Filled out from reference TRBV5-1 and TRBJ2-7, the complete variable domain reads KAGVTQTPRYLIKTRGQQVTLSCSPISGHRSVSWYQQTPGQGLQFLFEYFSETQRNKGNFPGRFSGRQFSNSRSEMNVSTLELGDSALYLCASGNGSVGYEQYFGPGTRLTVT.

The chain recombines TRBV7-6 with TRBJ2-2; weak D call: TRBD2 (5 bases). The CDR3 spans 11 residues. The germline V gene has CDR1 SGHVS and CDR2 FNYEAQ. The V end lost 9 bases, the J end lost 5 bases, and 7 bases lay between the germline ends. The CDR3 DNA is TGTGCCAGTACGGGGACCGGGGAGCTGTTTTTT. Its translation: CASTGTGELFF.

This clone ranks as medium-sized. The chain employs TRBV20-1 and TRBJ1-1; 9 bases fit TRBD1. With V trimmed by 6 bases and J by 10 bases, 6 bases remained unmatched. Per germline, CDR1 DFQATT and CDR2 SNEGSKA (reference sequence). The CDR3 is made up of 11 amino acids. CDR3 in amino acids: CSALRTGVAFF. CDR3 nucleotides: TGCAGTGCACTCCGGACAGGGGTAGCTTTCTTT.

The V gene is TRBV2, the J gene TRBJ2-1; D is possibly TRBD1 or TRBD2 (6 bases each). The germline V and J ends were trimmed by 6 bases and 5 bases, with 11 bases remaining between them. The germline gives CDR1 SNHLY, CDR2 FYNNEI. CDR3 length equals 13 residues. CDR3 protein: CASRRGENNEQFF. The CDR3, as DNA: TGTGCCAGCAGGAGGGGGGAAAACAATGAGCAGTTCTTC.

The V and J genes are TRBV2 and TRBJ2-5, with D maybe TRBD2 (6 bases). Trimming pared 6 bases from V and 5 bases from J, leaving 13 bases between. Per the germline V gene, CDR1 is SNHLY and CDR2 is FYNNEI. There are 13 residues in the CDR3. The CDR3 DNA reads TGTGCCAGCAGGACTGGGAGGTCCGAGACCCAGTACTTC. It yields the protein CASRTGRSETQYF. The whole variable domain, filled in from reference TRBV2 and TRBJ2-5, reads EPEVTQTPSHQVTQMGQEVILRCVPISNHLYFYWYRQILGQKVEFLVSFYNNEISEKSEIFDDQFSVERPDGSNFTLKIRSTKLEDSAMYFCASRTGRSETQYFGPGTRLLVL.

The chain couples TRBV6-5 to TRBJ2-5; D may be TRBD1 (5 bases). The DNA end lines up better with TRBJ2-7; the J call may be wrong. The germline V gene encodes CDR1 MNHEY and CDR2 SVGAGI. The CDR3 loop spans 15 amino acids. The CDR3 coding sequence is TGTGCCAGCCAGTTAACGGGCAGGGTCGAATACGAGCAGTACTTC. It yields the protein CASQLTGRVEYEQYF.

The chain couples TRBV6-1 to TRBJ1-2; D might be TRBD1 (5 bases). Germline assignment: CDR1 MNHNS and CDR2 SASEGT. Trimming stripped 6 bases from V and 5 bases from J, with 13 bases between. The CDR3 runs 13 residues. CDR3 DNA: TGTGCCAGCAGGCTACATTCAGGGTATGGCTACACCTTC. This gives the protein CASRLHSGYGYTF.

This clone appeared a single time. The J gene is TRBJ2-1, the V gene TRBV7-6; D remains unclear. V shed 2 bases and J shed 8 bases, with 10 bases lying between them. Germline CDR1 reads SGHVS; CDR2 reads FNYEAQ. CDR3 length: 13 residues. The CDR3 nucleotides are TGTGCCAGCAGCTTAAGCGTCTGGGATGAGCAGTTCTTC. This sequence encodes CASSLSVWDEQFF.

The chain employs TRBV5-1 and TRBJ1-2; 11 nucleotides agree with TRBD1. CDR3 length: 15 residues. The V gene end was trimmed by 2 bases and the J gene end by 3 bases; junction bases not matched to a gene: 3. The germline gives CDR1 SGHRS, CDR2 YFSETQ. The DNA for the CDR3 is TGCGCCAGCAGCTTCGGGACAGGGGGACACTATGGCTACACCTTC. Its translation is CASSFGTGGHYGYTF.

V is TRBV6-5 and J is TRBJ2-1; no firm D call. The CDR3 totals 15 residues. The V end lost 0 bases, the J end lost 1 base, and 7 bases lay between the germline ends. CDR1 is MNHEY, CDR2 SVGAGI, per germline. The CDR3 region is CASSYSSNSYNEQFF. In nucleotides, the CDR3 is TGTGCCAGCAGTTACTCCTCTAATTCCTACAATGAGCAGTTCTTC.

This chain joins TRBV30 and TRBJ1-4; TRBD1 agrees at 7 bases. CDR3 length: 15 residues. Germline V gene data show CDR1 as GTSNPN and CDR2 as SVGIG (reference sequence). V gave up 1 base and J gave up 0 bases; unmatched junction bases: 2. The CDR3 region is CAWSGGQATNEKLFF. The CDR3 nucleotides are TGTGCCTGGAGTGGCGGACAGGCAACTAATGAAAAACTGTTTTTT. The full variable domain, rest sourced from reference TRBV30 and TRBJ1-4, is SQTIHQWPATLVQPVGSPLSLECTVEGTSNPNLYWYRQAAGRGLQLLFYSVGIGQISSEVPQNLSASRPQDRQFILSSKKLLLSDSGFYLCAWSGGQATNEKLFFGSGTQLSVL.

The table lists this clone with a count of one. The chain has TRBV5-3 and TRBJ1-2; TRBD1 might be the D (6 bases). TRBV5-3 carries the ORF label, with uncertain function. The CDR3 has 14 amino acids. Trimming removed 2 bases at V and 6 bases at J, with 14 bases between. The CDR3 bases are TGTGCCAGAAGCTTCGGGACACTCAAGAATGGCTACACCTTC. It codes for CARSFGTLKNGYTF.

This chain uses TRBV30 with TRBJ2-5, with D perhaps matching TRBD2 (6 bases). The CDR3 sequence is 14 residues long. The V gene lost 3 bases and the J gene lost 2 bases, with 13 bases spanning the gap. Germline assignment: CDR1 GTSNPN and CDR2 SVGIG (reference sequence). The DNA of the CDR3 is TGTGCCTGGAGCCAGCGGGCCGTGCAAGAGACCCAGTACTTC. Translation gives CAWSQRAVQETQYF. Using reference TRBV30 and TRBJ2-5 for the parts outside the CDR3, the full variable domain is SQTIHQWPATLVQPVGSPLSLECTVEGTSNPNLYWYRQAAGRGLQLLFYSVGIGQISSEVPQNLSASRPQDRQFILSSKKLLLSDSGFYLCAWSQRAVQETQYFGPGTRLLVL.

V and J are TRBV2 and TRBJ1-2, with 8 bases that match TRBD1. CDR1 is SNHLY, CDR2 FYNNEI, per germline. The ends lost 4 bases at V and 5 bases at J; junction bases unmatched: 3. The CDR3 totals 13 residues. The DNA of the CDR3 is TGTGCCAGCAGTGGGACAGGGCAATATGGCTACACCTTC. Protein: CASSGTGQYGYTF.

V usage is TRBV7-6 and J usage is TRBJ1-4; 7 bases are a match to TRBD1. The V and J ends lost 5 bases and 3 bases, in that order; junction bases with no gene match: 9. Germline CDR1 reads SGHVS; CDR2 reads FNYEAQ. The CDR3 consists of 16 residues. CDR3 loop: CASSPTVTGANEKLFF. In DNA, the CDR3 is TGTGCCAGCAGCCCTACAGTTACAGGGGCTAATGAAAAACTGTTTTTT.